The 20 T cell receptor beta chains below were found in one sample sequenced in a study of blood T cell repertoires in COVID-19. Sequencing used immunoSEQ multiplex PCR; TCRdb keeps in-frame clones, though not all of them. The sample has about 160,000 clones; around 89% are singletons. The material sequenced was PBMCs or T cells enriched from blood (not recorded which). These receptors were collected from a woman aged 50 to 65 who had recovered from COVID-19.

The V call is TRBV5-1, the J call TRBJ1-3, with TRBD1 as a possible D gene (5 bases). V lost 1 base and J 6 bases, leaving 11 bases between the germline ends. The V gene's germline CDR1 is SGHRS and CDR2 YFSETQ. This CDR3 spans 14 amino acids. CDR3 in DNA: TGCGCCAGCAGCTTGAGGGGATTGGAAAACACCATATATTTT. It codes for CASSLRGLENTIYF.

To note about this clone: This sample includes further DNA sequences coding for the same CDR3. The chain couples TRBV29-1 to TRBJ2-2; D perhaps matches TRBD1 (6 bases). The germline V gene has CDR1 SQVTM and CDR2 ANQGSEA. The V gene lost 6 bases and the J gene lost 1 base, with 9 bases spanning the gap. CDR3 size: 13 residues. The CDR3 sequence: CSVLGGNTGELFF. DNA for the CDR3: TGCAGCGTATTAGGGGGGAACACCGGGGAGCTGTTTTTT.

The chain recombines TRBV6-5 with TRBJ1-1, with no clear D. Germline CDR1 is MNHEY and CDR2 is SVGAGI. The CDR3 totals 14 residues. V was shortened by 3 bases and J by 1 base, with 9 bases between the two germline ends. The CDR3 DNA follows: TGTGCCAGCAGTTATTCGACTGCGAACACTGAAGCTTTCTTT. Translation: CASSYSTANTEAFF.

The rearrangement joins TRBV27 to TRBJ2-1, with a possible D match to TRBD2 (5 bases). CDR1 is MNHEY and CDR2 is SMNVEV in the germline V gene (reference sequence). Trimming shortened V by 4 bases and J by 4 bases, and 11 bases separated the two germline ends. The CDR3 is 14 amino acids. CDR3 DNA: TGTGCCAGCAGTTCCCGGACTCTATACAATGAGCAGTTCTTC. This sequence encodes CASSSRTLYNEQFF.

The V call is TRBV19, the J call TRBJ2-2; 9 bases line up with TRBD1. V lost 3 bases and J lost 6; bases outside the gene matches: 14. This CDR3 comprises 18 residues. CDR1 LNHDA and CDR2 SQIVND come from the germline V gene (reference sequence). CDR3 region: CASSMERPGQGLAGELFF. CDR3 bases: TGTGCCAGTAGTATGGAACGGCCGGGACAGGGACTTGCCGGGGAGCTGTTTTTT.

The CDR3 coding sequence is TGTGCCAGCAGGGGAGGCGGGAGCTATGGCTACACCTTC. Translation: CASRGGGSYGYTF. This chain links TRBV2 with TRBJ1-2, with D unresolved. CDR1 is SNHLY, CDR2 FYNNEI, per germline. V was pared by 6 bases and J by 4 bases, with 12 bases between. The CDR3 has 13 amino acids.

This chain joins TRBV6-5 and TRBJ1-3; D unresolved. CDR1 is MNHEY and CDR2 is SVGAGI in the germline V gene. With 1 base removed from V and 1 base from J, the gap between germline ends came to 8 bases. This CDR3 is 15 amino acids long. CDR3 bases: TGTGCCAGCAGTTACTGGTCCGGGTCTGGAAACACCATATATTTT. Its translation: CASSYWSGSGNTIYF.

The rearrangement joins TRBV19 to TRBJ1-5; D is perhaps TRBD1 (5 bases). V lost 2 bases, J lost 2 bases, and 10 bases lay in between. Germline V gene sequence: CDR1 LNHDA, CDR2 SQIVND (reference sequence). CDR3 length: 15 amino acids. The chain's CDR3 is CASSITGWRNQPQHF. The DNA of the CDR3 is TGTGCCAGTAGTATAACAGGATGGCGCAATCAGCCCCAGCATTTT.

The rearrangement uses TRBV4-3 and TRBJ1-2; the match to TRBD1 covers 9 bases. The CDR3 spans 15 residues. CDR1 is LGHNA, CDR2 YSLEER, per germline. V trimming: 1 base; J trimming: 4 bases; junction bases outside the gene matches: 4. CDR3 in amino acids: CASSQGGQGSYGYTF. CDR3 nucleotides: TGCGCCAGCAGCCAAGGGGGACAGGGCTCCTATGGCTACACCTTC.

CDR3 residues: CASSLGGHEQYF. CDR3 bases: TGTGCCAGCAGCTTAGGGGGGCACGAGCAGTACTTC. The genes are TRBV11-2 and TRBJ2-7; D might be TRBD1 (6 bases). Germline V gives CDR1 SGHAT, CDR2 FQNNGV. The CDR3 covers 12 residues. V lost 1 base and J lost 5, with 6 bases in between.

The genes are TRBV6-4 and TRBJ1-5, with D possibly matching TRBD1 (5 bases). The germline gives CDR1 MRHNA, CDR2 SNTAGT. CDR3 length: 15 amino acids. With 7 bases removed from V and 2 bases from J, the gap between germline ends came to 15 bases. CDR3: CASIPCGTGNQPQHF. The CDR3 DNA reads as TGTGCCAGCATTCCGTGCGGGACCGGCAATCAGCCCCAGCATTTT.

V is TRBV19 and J is TRBJ1-2, with a weak D call TRBD1 (6 bases). Germline-derived CDR1 and CDR2 are LNHDA and SQIVND (reference sequence). V was clipped by 1 base and J by 3 bases, with 12 bases between them. This CDR3 has 15 residues. The CDR3: CASSIGDRRDYGYTF. The DNA of the CDR3 is TGTGCCAGTAGTATAGGTGACAGGCGAGACTATGGCTACACCTTC. The variable domain in full, completed from reference TRBV19 and TRBJ1-2, reads DGGITQSPKYLFRKEGQNVTLSCEQNLNHDAMYWYRQDPGQGLRLIYYSQIVNDFQKGDIAEGYSVSREKKESFPLTVTSAQKNPTAFYLCASSIGDRRDYGYTFGSGTRLTVV.

V is TRBV5-1 and J is TRBJ1-1; no firm D call. CDR3 length: 18 amino acids. CDR1 is SGHRS, CDR2 YFSETQ, per germline. Trimming shortened V by 3 bases and J by 4 bases, and 25 bases separated the two germline ends. The CDR3 region is CASSSSSLGVMIGTEAFF. The CDR3 nucleotides are TGCGCCAGCAGCTCCAGCTCACTGGGCGTGATGATCGGCACTGAAGCTTTCTTT.

The chain joins TRBV19 to TRBJ2-2; 10 bases are shared with TRBD2. Looked up from germline, CDR1 is LNHDA and CDR2 is SQIVND (reference sequence). Trimming at V came to 2 bases and at J to 0 bases, leaving 3 bases not matched to a gene. The CDR3 length is 17 residues. The CDR3 nucleotides read TGTGCCAGTAGTATACCTAGCGGGGGCCCGAACACCGGGGAGCTGTTTTTT. Amino acid sequence: CASSIPSGGPNTGELFF.

The chain uses TRBV24-1 and TRBJ2-3; 7 bases map to TRBD1. In germline, CDR1 is KGHDR, CDR2 SFDVKD. The CDR3 has 18 amino acids. V gave up 5 bases and J gave up 1 base; unmatched junction bases: 14. CDR3 DNA: TGTGCCACCAGTGTAAATCAGGGGGTACAGACGGGCACAGATACGCAGTATTTT. Its protein product is CATSVNQGVQTGTDTQYF.

The chain uses TRBV7-2 and TRBJ1-1; D gene unclear. Germline-derived CDR1 and CDR2 are SGHTA and FQGNSA. The CDR3 is made up of 14 amino acids. Deletions cut 1 base from V and 4 bases from J, with 10 bases between. The CDR3 sequence is CASSLGPSLTEAFF. As DNA, the CDR3 is TGTGCCAGCAGCTTAGGTCCCTCCCTCACTGAAGCTTTCTTT.

This chain links TRBV7-8 with TRBJ1-1, with 7 bases matching TRBD1. There are 14 residues in the CDR3. V gave up 5 bases and J gave up 6 bases; unmatched junction bases: 9. Germline CDR1 and CDR2: SGHVS and FQNEAQ. The CDR3 reads CASSTRQGRPEAFF. The CDR3 DNA follows: TGTGCCAGCAGCACGAGACAGGGAAGGCCTGAAGCTTTCTTT.

The J gene is TRBJ2-7, the V gene TRBV6-5; no reliable D call. CDR3 size: 15 residues. V dropped 4 bases and J dropped 1 base, with 14 bases sitting between them. Germline V CDR1 and CDR2: MNHEY, SVGAGI. The chain's CDR3 is CASSSTSTRSYEQYF. The DNA for the CDR3 is TGTGCCAGCAGTTCCACTTCAACCAGGTCCTACGAGCAGTACTTC.

The chain is built from TRBV28 and TRBJ1-1, with 8 bases aligning to TRBD1. J lost 8 bases, V lost 4 bases, and 3 bases had no gene match. The CDR3 is 12 residues long. From germline, CDR1 is MDHEN and CDR2 SYDVKM. The CDR3: CASSSRQGEAFF. The CDR3, as DNA: TGTGCCAGCAGTTCCCGACAGGGGGAAGCTTTCTTT.

The chain has TRBV20-1 and TRBJ2-4; D uncertain. The CDR3 has 14 amino acids. CDR1 DFQATT and CDR2 SNEGSKA come from the germline V gene (reference sequence). Trimming shortened V by 3 bases and J by 0 bases, and 9 bases separated the two germline ends. Written as DNA, the CDR3 is TGCAGTGCTAGTCCCGGTCTAGCCAAAAACATTCAGTACTTC. Translation gives CSASPGLAKNIQYF.